The present T cell receptor (beta chain) was sequenced within a study of T cells after yellow fever vaccination. Per germline, CDR1 SGHRS and CDR2 YFSETQ. This CDR3 spans 14 amino acids. Unmatched junction bases numbered 4, after V lost 0 bases and J lost 6 bases. General study points: Faster peaking, at day 5 versus 15, marked a secondary response that was weaker. Abundant clonotypes from the bulk population could get into FACS-sorted repertoires as contaminants. Once the booster was given, most primary-vaccination clones reappeared, at 95% to 98% for CD4 and roughly 86% for CD8.

Template switching with 5'RACE generated the TCR cDNA and added a universal primer site and UMIs. TCRdb recomputed calls from the 5' RACE reads with MiXCR, one row per CDR3 protein. Here the sample spans approximately 610,000 distinct CDR3 sequences, 17% being singletons. Concerning this clonotype: Its target is not known.

The input for sequencing was PBMCs, taken around 5 days after the first yellow fever vaccination. The chain couples TRBV5-1 to TRBJ1-1, with 8 bases aligning to TRBD1. This receptor was obtained from a man aged 18 to 30 who received the YFV17D yellow fever vaccine. In DNA, the CDR3 is TGCGCCAGCAGCTTGGGACAGGGGCTCTCTGAAGCTTTCTTT. It translates to CASSLGQGLSEAFF.